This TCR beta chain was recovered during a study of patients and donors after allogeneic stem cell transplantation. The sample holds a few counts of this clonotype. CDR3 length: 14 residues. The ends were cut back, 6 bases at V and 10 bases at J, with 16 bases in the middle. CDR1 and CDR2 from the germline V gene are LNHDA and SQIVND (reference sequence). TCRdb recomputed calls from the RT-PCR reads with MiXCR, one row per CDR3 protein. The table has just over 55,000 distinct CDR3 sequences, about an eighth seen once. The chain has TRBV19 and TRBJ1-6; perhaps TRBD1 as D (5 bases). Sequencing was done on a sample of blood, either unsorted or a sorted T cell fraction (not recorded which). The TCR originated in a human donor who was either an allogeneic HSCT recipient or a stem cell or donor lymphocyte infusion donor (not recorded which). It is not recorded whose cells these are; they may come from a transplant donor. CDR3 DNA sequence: TGTGCCAGTAGAGCTGGGACGGGTGAATCACCCCTCCACTTT. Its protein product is CASRAGTGESPLHF. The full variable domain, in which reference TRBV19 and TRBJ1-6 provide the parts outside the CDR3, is DGGITQSPKYLFRKEGQNVTLSCEQNLNHDAMYWYRQDPGQGLRLIYYSQIVNDFQKGDIAEGYSVSREKKESFPLTVTSAQKNPTAFYLCASRAGTGESPLHFGNGTRLTVT.